The next 30 T cell receptor beta chains were all read from a single sample in a study of T cell repertoires in ileal Crohn's disease. Clones were read by immunoSEQ multiplex PCR, and TCRdb kept only the in-frame ones, dropping some. The data show 8,000 to 10,000 clones, around 73% seen once. Sample time point: neoterminal ileum biopsy at postoperative endoscopy, about 6 months after surgery. Sequenced sample: ileal tissue. These receptors originate from an adult with Crohn's disease.

This clone was seen a few times. The chain has TRBV5-1 and TRBJ1-2, with a tentative D call TRBD1 (6 bases). The CDR3 is 15 residues long. Germline CDR1 reads SGHRS; CDR2 reads YFSETQ. V was cut by 0 bases and J by 5 bases, with 14 bases left in between. The DNA for the CDR3 is TGCGCCAGCAGCTTGGATGGGGGCGGATCATATGGCTACACCTTC. Amino acids: CASSLDGGGSYGYTF.

The CDR3 loop reads CASSLEYRRGSYTF. The CDR3 nucleotides read TGTGCCAGCAGCTTAGAATACAGACGGGGTAGCTACACCTTC. The chain has TRBV7-8 and TRBJ1-2, with D unresolved. Germline V CDR1 and CDR2: SGHVS, FQNEAQ. This CDR3 comprises 14 residues. V was clipped by 1 base and J by 9 bases, with 15 bases between them.

The CDR3 DNA sequence: TGTGCCAGCAGCTTGGGACAGATAGGTGACTATAATTCACCCCTCCACTTT. Protein product: CASSLGQIGDYNSPLHF. The rearrangement joins TRBV7-2 to TRBJ1-6, with 7 bases aligning to TRBD1. Germline values: CDR1 SGHTA, CDR2 FQGNSA. The CDR3 has 17 amino acids. V lost 3 bases and J lost 3; bases outside the gene matches: 8.

This clone was counted once. The J gene is TRBJ1-6, the V gene TRBV19; D gene ambiguous. Germline V gene sequence: CDR1 LNHDA, CDR2 SQIVND (reference sequence). V was pared by 9 bases and J by 3 bases, with 6 bases between. This CDR3 is built from 12 residues. CDR3 nucleotides: TGTGCCAGCCGGGACTATAATTCACCCCTCCACTTT. This sequence encodes CASRDYNSPLHF.

The V gene is TRBV2, the J gene TRBJ1-3; 7 positions agree with TRBD1. Germline CDR1 is SNHLY and CDR2 is FYNNEI. Unmatched junction bases numbered 10, after V lost 4 bases and J lost 7 bases. The CDR3 consists of 15 residues. CDR3 loop: CASSATGVQGNTIYF. CDR3 in DNA: TGTGCCAGCAGTGCCACCGGGGTACAGGGGAACACCATATATTTT. The variable domain in full, with the rest retrieved from reference TRBV2 and TRBJ1-3, is EPEVTQTPSHQVTQMGQEVILRCVPISNHLYFYWYRQILGQKVEFLVSFYNNEISEKSEIFDDQFSVERPDGSNFTLKIRSTKLEDSAMYFCASSATGVQGNTIYFGEGSWLTVV.

The V call is TRBV28, the J call TRBJ1-5; 7 nucleotides line up with TRBD1. The length of the CDR3 is 14 residues. The V gene's germline CDR1 is MDHEN and CDR2 SYDVKM. The junction had 6 bases not matched to a gene; V was cut back by 4 bases and J by 6 bases. CDR3 sequence (DNA): TGTGCCAGCAGTTCGACAGGGACAATTCAGCCCCAGCATTTT. Its protein product is CASSSTGTIQPQHF.

This chain links TRBV11-1 with TRBJ2-3, with D perhaps TRBD2 (5 bases). CDR3 length: 14 amino acids. Trimming cost V 8 bases and J 1 base, with 13 bases left between them. Germline CDR1 is SGHAT and CDR2 is FQDESV (reference sequence). DNA of the CDR3: TGTGCCAGCCGACGGCGACTACGCACAGATACGCAGTATTTT. Translating it yields CASRRRLRTDTQYF.

V gene TRBV5-1 combines with J gene TRBJ1-1; TRBD1 matches 8 bases. Per the germline V gene, CDR1 is SGHRS and CDR2 is YFSETQ. V lost 4 bases to trimming and J lost 7 bases; unmatched junction nucleotides: 12. The CDR3 is made up of 15 amino acids. The CDR3 sequence is CASSKDDRGRGEAFF. CDR3 in DNA: TGCGCCAGCAGCAAGGATGACAGGGGCCGCGGTGAAGCTTTCTTT.

This sequence joins TRBV11-2 and TRBJ2-1, with TRBD1 matching over 7 bases. This CDR3 comprises 19 residues. V lost 4 bases and J lost 4; bases outside the gene matches: 19. The germline V gene has CDR1 SGHAT and CDR2 FQNNGV. CDR3 DNA sequence: TGTGCCAGCAGCTCCCGGGTAGGGGGCAGGGGGTCGGGTTACAATGAGCAGTTCTTC. Protein sequence: CASSSRVGGRGSGYNEQFF. Variable domain in full (rest from reference TRBV11-2 and TRBJ2-1): EAGVAQSPRYKIIEKRQSVAFWCNPISGHATLYWYQQILGQGPKLLIQFQNNGVVDDSQLPKDRFSAERLKGVDSTLKIQPAKLEDSAVYLCASSSRVGGRGSGYNEQFFGPGTRLTVL.

The chain joins TRBV2 to TRBJ1-5, with TRBD1 matching over 7 bases. The trim removed 6 bases at V and 0 bases at J, leaving 5 bases unmatched. CDR1 and CDR2 from the germline V gene are SNHLY and FYNNEI. There are 15 residues in the CDR3. The CDR3 DNA sequence: TGTGCCAGCAGCCGGGACAGAAATAGCAATCAGCCCCAGCATTTT. This translates into CASSRDRNSNQPQHF.

This clone was counted only a few times. This CDR3 reads CASSPDRATGANVLTF. DNA of the CDR3: TGTGCCAGCAGCCCGGACAGGGCTACTGGGGCCAACGTCCTGACTTTC. The genes are TRBV7-3 and TRBJ2-6; 8 positions match TRBD1. Trimming at V came to 5 bases and at J to 2 bases, leaving 5 bases not matched to a gene. Germline CDR1 and CDR2: SGHTA and FQGTGA. There are 16 residues in the CDR3.

J is TRBJ2-1 and V is TRBV4-1, with D tentatively TRBD2 (5 bases). This CDR3 region has 14 residues. Trimming cost V 5 bases and J 9 bases, with 17 bases left between them. Looked up from germline, CDR1 is MGHRA and CDR2 is YSYEKL. This CDR3 reads CASSTIRAGGEQFF. The CDR3 coding sequence is TGCGCCAGCAGCACCATCCGGGCAGGAGGTGAGCAGTTCTTC.

The genes are TRBV12-5 and TRBJ2-3; the D gene is possibly TRBD1 (6 bases). V was shortened by 0 bases and J by 0 bases, with 16 bases between the two germline ends. The germline V gene encodes CDR1 LGHNT and CDR2 FRNRAP. The CDR3 spans 18 residues. The DNA of the CDR3 is TGTGCTAGTGGTTTGGTACGGGACGGACAGATTAGCACAGATACGCAGTATTTT. It yields the protein CASGLVRDGQISTDTQYF.

The chain joins TRBV27 to TRBJ2-7, with 10 bases that match TRBD2. Looked up from germline, CDR1 is MNHEY and CDR2 is SMNVEV (reference sequence). The J segment lost 3 bases and the V segment lost 4 bases, leaving 3 bases of the junction unmatched. The CDR3 loop spans 14 amino acids. The CDR3 DNA follows: TGTGCCAGCAGTTCCCGGACTAGCGGCTACGAGCAGTACTTC. It encodes CASSSRTSGYEQYF.

The V gene is TRBV29-1, the J gene TRBJ2-3; 7 bases are shared with TRBD2. Germline-derived CDR1 and CDR2 are SQVTM and ANQGSEA. Trimming cost V 6 bases and J 0 bases; bases outside gene matches: 3. The CDR3 totals 13 residues. CDR3 bases: TGCAGCGTGGGGGAGGGTAGCACAGATACGCAGTATTTT. This translates into CSVGEGSTDTQYF.

CDR3 amino acids: CASSLGSLQETQYF. In DNA form, the CDR3 reads TGTGCCAGCAGTTTGGGCAGCCTACAAGAGACCCAGTACTTC. The rearrangement links TRBV6-5 to TRBJ2-5, with D unresolved. CDR3 length: 14 amino acids. V was pared by 4 bases and J by 2 bases, with 11 bases between. Germline lookup yields CDR1 MNHEY and CDR2 SVGAGI.

V gene TRBV30 combines with J gene TRBJ1-6; maybe TRBD1 (5 bases). V lost 4 bases and J lost 7, with 11 bases in between. CDR1 GTSNPN and CDR2 SVGIG come from the germline V gene (reference sequence). The CDR3 is made up of 13 amino acids. The CDR3, as DNA: TGTGCCTGGAATCAGGGCTACAATTCACCCCTCCACTTT. This codes for CAWNQGYNSPLHF.

The chain uses TRBV28 and TRBJ2-2, with 13 nucleotides matching TRBD2. The V and J ends lost 5 bases and 4 bases, in that order; junction bases with no gene match: 4. The germline V gene encodes CDR1 MDHEN and CDR2 SYDVKM. The CDR3 has 16 residues. The chain's CDR3 is CASSRGTSGTTGELFF. The CDR3 coding sequence is TGTGCCAGCAGTCGGGGGACTAGCGGGACCACCGGGGAGCTGTTTTTT. The variable domain in full, with the rest retrieved from reference TRBV28 and TRBJ2-2, is DVKVTQSSRYLVKRTGEKVFLECVQDMDHENMFWYRQDPGLGLRLIYFSYDVKMKEKGDIPEGYSVSREKKERFSLILESASTNQTSMYLCASSRGTSGTTGELFFGEGSRLTVL.

This clone was observed a single time. The chain combines TRBV7-2 with TRBJ1-5, with D unclear. V lost 5 bases to trimming and J lost 7 bases, with 21 bases between them. CDR3 size: 16 residues. CDR1 and CDR2 (germline): SGHTA, FQGNSA. The chain's CDR3 is CASSPSLGGDRQPQHF. CDR3 DNA sequence: TGTGCCAGCAGCCCATCCCTGGGCGGGGATCGACAGCCCCAGCATTTT.

The chain joins TRBV5-1 to TRBJ2-5; 7 bases match TRBD1. V lost 3 bases to trimming and J lost 2 bases; unmatched junction nucleotides: 7. From germline, CDR1 is SGHRS and CDR2 YFSETQ. This CDR3 has 15 residues. CDR3 in DNA: TGCGCCAGCAGCTCCCAGGGCAGGGGGCAAGAGACCCAGTACTTC. It yields the protein CASSSQGRGQETQYF.

This chain connects TRBV28 to TRBJ1-2, with TRBD1 matching over 11 bases. The germline V gene encodes CDR1 MDHEN and CDR2 SYDVKM. With 8 bases clipped from V and 2 bases from J, the junction kept 4 bases outside the gene matches. This CDR3 comprises 14 residues. CDR3 in DNA: TGTGCCAGCCTGAGGACAGGGGGCAACTATGGCTACACCTTC. Protein product: CASLRTGGNYGYTF.

In its sample, this clone was seen once. The V and J genes are TRBV19 and TRBJ1-5, with D maybe TRBD1 (6 bases). Trimming cost V 5 bases and J 3 bases, with 17 bases left between them. Germline CDR1 is LNHDA and CDR2 is SQIVND (reference sequence). The CDR3 extends over 16 amino acids. The CDR3 reads CASSVRQVRANQPQHF. The CDR3 coding sequence is TGTGCCAGTAGTGTAAGACAGGTAAGGGCCAATCAGCCCCAGCATTTT.

V and J are TRBV21-1 and TRBJ1-1. TRBV21-1 is an annotated pseudogene. This CDR3 is 14 amino acids long. The CDR3 spells CASNSGEQNTEAFF. The CDR3, as DNA: TGTGCCAGCAATTCGGGGGAACAGAACACTGAAGCTTTCTTT.

The chain combines TRBV7-9 with TRBJ2-5, with D possibly matching TRBD2 (5 bases). The CDR3 is 15 amino acids. The germline V gene has CDR1 SEHNR and CDR2 FQNEAQ (reference sequence). Trimming pared 5 bases from V and 2 bases from J, leaving 15 bases between. The CDR3 bases are TGTGCCAGCAGCCGGGGTGTGCATAATCAAGAGACCCAGTACTTC. Residues: CASSRGVHNQETQYF. Variable domain in full (rest from reference TRBV7-9 and TRBJ2-5): DTGVSQNPRHKITKRGQNVTFRCDPISEHNRLYWYRQTLGQGPEFLTYFQNEAQLEKSRLLSDRFSAERPKGSFSTLEIQRTEQGDSAMYLCASSRGVHNQETQYFGPGTRLLVL.

This rearrangement joins TRBV19 to TRBJ1-4; no definite D call. The CDR3 contains 15 residues. Germline lookup yields CDR1 LNHDA and CDR2 SQIVND (reference sequence). V was shortened by 2 bases and J by 0 bases, with 7 bases between the two germline ends. The CDR3 coding sequence is TGTGCCAGTAGTATATCTATCGCAACTAATGAAAAACTGTTTTTT. As protein: CASSISIATNEKLFF. The full variable domain, rest sourced from reference TRBV19 and TRBJ1-4, is DGGITQSPKYLFRKEGQNVTLSCEQNLNHDAMYWYRQDPGQGLRLIYYSQIVNDFQKGDIAEGYSVSREKKESFPLTVTSAQKNPTAFYLCASSISIATNEKLFFGSGTQLSVL.

The V and J genes are TRBV7-9 and TRBJ2-5, with D tentatively TRBD2 (5 bases). Germline V gene sequence: CDR1 SEHNR, CDR2 FQNEAQ (reference sequence). The CDR3 consists of 16 residues. V lost 3 bases and J lost 2, with 16 bases in between. The DNA for the CDR3 is TGTGCCAGCAGCTTCCGTCGGGGAGTTATGCAAGAGACCCAGTACTTC. As protein: CASSFRRGVMQETQYF.

This clone was seen a single time. The gene calls are TRBV27 and TRBJ2-1; 9 positions match TRBD1. The CDR3 loop spans 15 amino acids. After removal of 4 bases from V and 6 bases from J, the junction contained 7 bases not matched to a gene. Per germline, CDR1 MNHEY and CDR2 SMNVEV (reference sequence). The chain's CDR3 is CASSSTTGGGNEQFF. Here the CDR3 DNA reads TGTGCCAGCAGTTCTACGACAGGGGGGGGCAATGAGCAGTTCTTC.

This clone was picked up one time. V and J are TRBV7-3 and TRBJ2-3, with TRBD2 matching 9 bases. This CDR3 is 13 amino acids long. Losses at the gene ends were 5 bases for V and 11 bases for J; bases not matched to a gene: 8. Germline V CDR1 and CDR2: SGHTA, FQGTGA. The CDR3 loop is CASSPLTSGRQYF. The DNA for the CDR3 is TGTGCCAGCAGCCCGCTGACTAGCGGAAGGCAGTATTTT.

This clone showed up just a few times. V gene TRBV5-1 combines with J gene TRBJ1-1; no firm D call. Trimming removed 2 bases at V and 5 bases at J, with 7 bases between. The CDR3 runs 12 residues. From germline, CDR1 is SGHRS and CDR2 YFSETQ. The CDR3 nucleotides read TGCGCCAGCAGCTTTGCCGGTACTGAAGCTTTCTTT. Protein product: CASSFAGTEAFF.

This rearrangement joins TRBV28 to TRBJ2-7, with TRBD1 identical over 11 bases. Germline CDR1 is MDHEN and CDR2 is SYDVKM. There are 15 residues in the CDR3. The V gene end was trimmed by 1 base and the J gene end by 7 bases; junction bases not matched to a gene: 6. In nucleotides, the CDR3 is TGTGCCAGCAGTTTATCTGGACAGGGGGCGGGGGAGCAGTACTTC. Its translation is CASSLSGQGAGEQYF.